This TCR beta chain was retrieved from a study of T cell responses to AZD1222 COVID-19 vaccine. Study observations and caveats: Vaccine-associated CD4 TCRs ranged over spike, dominating at 160-218 and 743-854. Seropositive at baseline were only a handful of AZD1222 recipients. Nearly half of the spike-specific TCRs reportedly recognize variant regions that carry no mutations.

There are 16 residues in the CDR3. Between the trimmed V and J ends, which lost 5 bases and 1 base, there was a span of 18 bases. The germline gives CDR1 SGHRS, CDR2 YFSETQ. A note on this clone: Antigen specificity is unknown.

Produced via immunoSEQ multiplex PCR; TCRdb's table is partial and in-frame only. The sample records some 150,000 clones, 88% being singletons. The V gene is TRBV5-1, the J gene TRBJ2-5, with D possibly being TRBD2 (5 bases). The sample in question was peripheral blood, obtained on day 0 of AZD1222 vaccination. This clonotype was obtained from an adult in good health. The CDR3 loop reads CASRPAAGQPQETQYF. CDR3 DNA: TGCGCCAGCAGGCCAGCTGCGGGCCAACCCCAAGAGACCCAGTACTTC.